The next 11 T cell receptor beta chains were all read from a single sample in a study of beta chain features in type 1 diabetes. Whole-study results and caveats: TCRB CDR3 length was moderately but significantly reduced in all four CD4+ subsets of Type 1 diabetes patients.

These receptors' targets are unknown. Expressed TCRB transcripts were sequenced, since all the RNA that had been isolated was reverse transcribed. Data came from immunoSEQ multiplex PCR; TCRdb stores just in-frame clones and leaves some out. The table lists 600,000 or so clones, more than 13% of them singletons. The specimen sequenced was naive CD4+ T cells from blood. Source of these receptors: a young man with type 1 diabetes.

This clone was detected a few times. The chain employs TRBV19 and TRBJ2-2; the D is unclear. The germline V and J ends were trimmed by 1 base and 2 bases, with 8 bases remaining between them. CDR3 length: 15 residues. Germline assignment: CDR1 LNHDA and CDR2 SQIVND (reference sequence). This CDR3 is CASSIAPVNTGELFF. In DNA, the CDR3 is TGTGCCAGTAGTATAGCTCCAGTAAACACCGGGGAGCTGTTTTTT.

The chain links TRBV7-2 to TRBJ2-5; D might be TRBD1 (5 bases). Germline V gene sequence: CDR1 SGHTA, CDR2 FQGNSA. Trimming took off 6 bases at V and 3 bases at J, with 14 bases between the two ends. The CDR3 contains 14 residues. CDR3 coding DNA: TGTGCCAGCAGTACTCCAGGGTACGAAGAGACCCAGTACTTC. Translation: CASSTPGYEETQYF. Complete variable domain (other parts from reference TRBV7-2 and TRBJ2-5): GAGVSQSPSNKVTEKGKDVELRCDPISGHTALYWYRQSLGQGLEFLIYFQGNSAPDKSGLPSDRFSAERTGGSVSTLTIQRTQQEDSAVYLCASSTPGYEETQYFGPGTRLLVL.

The chain couples TRBV6-6 to TRBJ1-1; no clear D gene. The CDR3 loop spans 15 amino acids. V lost 0 bases and J 2 bases, leaving 10 bases between the germline ends. The germline V gene has CDR1 MNHNY and CDR2 SVGAGI (reference sequence). The CDR3 bases are TGTGCCAGCAGTTACTCCGGCAGACGAAACACTGAAGCTTTCTTT. It is translated as CASSYSGRRNTEAFF.

The rearrangement joins TRBV30 to TRBJ2-5, with a tentative D call TRBD2 (7 bases). With the DNA end fitting TRBJ2-7 better, the J assignment may be wrong. Looked up from germline, CDR1 is GTSNPN and CDR2 is SVGIG (reference sequence). This CDR3 comprises 13 residues. The chain's CDR3 is CAWNAGAVYEQYF. The CDR3, as DNA: TGTGCCTGGAACGCGGGGGCGGTCTACGAGCAGTACTTC.

The chain links TRBV11-2 to TRBJ2-1; weak D call: TRBD2 (6 bases). The germline gives CDR1 SGHAT, CDR2 FQNNGV. Trimming took 0 bases from V and 6 from J, leaving 15 bases between them. This CDR3 has 16 amino acids. In nucleotides, the CDR3 is TGTGCCAGCAGCTTAGAGGCTTGGCGGGGCAGCAATGAGCAGTTCTTC. Protein: CASSLEAWRGSNEQFF.

The rearrangement links TRBV30 to TRBJ2-5, with 7 bases aligning to TRBD2. V gave up 1 base and J gave up 4 bases; unmatched junction bases: 6. In germline, CDR1 is GTSNPN, CDR2 SVGIG (reference sequence). The CDR3 covers 14 residues. Here the CDR3 reads CAWSGWGGTETQYF. As DNA, the CDR3 is TGTGCCTGGAGTGGGTGGGGGGGGACAGAGACCCAGTACTTC.

As to this clone: The sample has other DNA sequences that encode this CDR3 too. The V and J genes are TRBV11-2 and TRBJ2-5; D gene ambiguous. The germline gives CDR1 SGHAT, CDR2 FQNNGV. V lost 1 base and J lost 5, with 5 bases in between. The length of the CDR3 is 12 residues. The CDR3 spells CASSLVRETQYF. The CDR3 DNA follows: TGTGCCAGCAGCTTAGTCCGGGAGACCCAGTACTTC. Filled out from reference TRBV11-2 and TRBJ2-5, the complete variable domain reads EAGVAQSPRYKIIEKRQSVAFWCNPISGHATLYWYQQILGQGPKLLIQFQNNGVVDDSQLPKDRFSAERLKGVDSTLKIQPAKLEDSAVYLCASSLVRETQYFGPGTRLLVL.

This chain connects TRBV5-1 to TRBJ1-2; D is perhaps TRBD1 (5 bases). This CDR3 region has 15 residues. V lost 1 base and J lost 1, with 11 bases in between. Germline assignment: CDR1 SGHRS and CDR2 YFSETQ. The CDR3, as DNA: TGCGCCAGCAGCTTGACAGGCGTGGGTAACTATGGCTACACCTTC. It translates to CASSLTGVGNYGYTF.

In its sample, this clone was seen a few times. The V call is TRBV15, the J call TRBJ1-2; D is uncertain. V lost 0 bases, J lost 4 bases, and 9 bases lay in between. The CDR3 is 14 residues long. CDR1 is LNHNV, CDR2 YYDKDF, per germline (reference sequence). Here the CDR3 DNA reads TGTGCCACCAGCAGAGATTTGGGCCCCTATGGCTACACCTTC. Translated, it gives CATSRDLGPYGYTF.

The chain recombines TRBV15 with TRBJ2-1, with D perhaps given as TRBD1 or TRBD2 (5 bases each). Deletions cut 0 bases from V and 7 bases from J, with 22 bases between. In germline, CDR1 is LNHNV, CDR2 YYDKDF (reference sequence). The CDR3 runs to 18 residues. CDR3 sequence reads: CATSRDGGQGYSRNEQFF. The CDR3 DNA reads as TGTGCCACCAGCAGAGATGGCGGGCAGGGCTACTCGCGAAATGAGCAGTTCTTC.

The chain carries TRBV14 and TRBJ1-2; D not resolved. V lost 1 base to trimming and J lost 0 bases, with 6 bases between them. The germline V gene encodes CDR1 SGHDN and CDR2 FVKESK. The CDR3 is 14 amino acids. The CDR3 loop is CASSQVGTNYGYTF. Here the CDR3 DNA reads TGTGCCAGCAGCCAAGTAGGCACTAACTATGGCTACACCTTC.